The 23 T cell receptor beta chains below all came from one sample that was sequenced in a study of shared clonotypes between healthy human individuals. Profiled with immunoSEQ multiplex PCR; TCRdb holds only in-frame clones, not every one. The sample lists some 1.4 million clones; roughly 96% were seen once. The material sequenced was naive CD4+ T cells sorted from blood. Noted subset: CD45RA+ positively selected. Receptors originate from a young man in good health.

The chain uses TRBV6-1 and TRBJ2-7; 10 positions agree with TRBD1. CDR1 is MNHNS and CDR2 is SASEGT in the germline V gene. V was pared by 6 bases and J by 2 bases, with 4 bases of the junction left unmatched. The CDR3 has 14 residues. Here the CDR3 DNA reads TGTGCCAGCAGGAAGGACAGGGGGGCCTACGAGCAGTACTTC. Translated, it gives CASRKDRGAYEQYF.

This chain uses TRBV16 with TRBJ1-2; D perhaps matches TRBD1 (5 bases). Trimming shortened V by 0 bases and J by 3 bases, and 11 bases separated the two germline ends. Germline CDR1 and CDR2: KGHSY and FQNENV. This CDR3 region has 15 residues. For the CDR3, the DNA is TGTGCCAGCAGCCAATCAAGGGGCGTCGACTATGGCTACACCTTC. Amino acid sequence: CASSQSRGVDYGYTF.

The chain uses TRBV5-4 and TRBJ2-5; TRBD2 matches 14 bases. Germline CDR1 is SGHNT and CDR2 is YYREEE (reference sequence). Trimming at V came to 4 bases and at J to 4 bases, leaving 6 bases not matched to a gene. CDR3 length equals 16 residues. The CDR3 here is CASSEPGLAGVETQYF. CDR3 nucleotides: TGTGCCAGCAGCGAACCGGGACTAGCGGGAGTAGAGACCCAGTACTTC.

The genes are TRBV29-1 and TRBJ2-7, with D tentatively TRBD2 (5 bases). The CDR3 is 14 residues long. The ends were cut back, 1 base at V and 4 bases at J, with 14 bases in the middle. Germline V CDR1 and CDR2: SQVTM, ANQGSEA. CDR3 amino acids: CSVEAPGKVYEQYF. DNA of the CDR3: TGCAGCGTTGAAGCACCCGGGAAGGTTTACGAGCAGTACTTC.

The sample holds one count of this clone. The V call is TRBV15, the J call TRBJ2-3; TRBD2 aligns across 7 bases. J was trimmed by 3 bases and V by 4 bases; bases with no gene match: 10. The CDR3 length is 16 residues. Germline V gene sequence: CDR1 LNHNV, CDR2 YYDKDF (reference sequence). CDR3 sequence: CATSNTVWRETDTQYF. The CDR3 DNA reads as TGTGCCACCAGCAACACTGTGTGGCGGGAGACAGATACGCAGTATTTT.

J is TRBJ2-3 and V is TRBV6-4, with D tentatively TRBD2 (6 bases). V was trimmed by 6 bases and J by 1 base, leaving 20 bases between them. Germline CDR1 reads MRHNA; CDR2 reads SNTAGT. The length of the CDR3 is 17 residues. DNA for the CDR3: TGTGCCAGCAGCACTCCCGGGACTCGGAGCGGCACAGATACGCAGTATTTT. The encoded protein is CASSTPGTRSGTDTQYF.

V and J are TRBV7-9 and TRBJ2-2; a weak D match, TRBD2 (6 bases). There are 14 residues in the CDR3. Looked up from germline, CDR1 is SEHNR and CDR2 is FQNEAQ (reference sequence). V lost 7 bases and J lost 0, with 9 bases in between. DNA of the CDR3: TGTGCCAGCATGCGGGATGCGAACACCGGGGAGCTGTTTTTT. Translated, it gives CASMRDANTGELFF.

The rearrangement joins TRBV25-1 to TRBJ2-5; D gene unclear. Germline CDR1 is MGHDK and CDR2 is SYGVNS. CDR3 length: 13 amino acids. Trimming removed 5 bases from V and 5 bases from J, with 12 bases in between. In nucleotides, the CDR3 is TGTGCCAGCAGTAATAAGGGTTGGGAGACCCAGTACTTC. It is translated as CASSNKGWETQYF.

The chain links TRBV13 to TRBJ2-5, with D perhaps TRBD2 (6 bases). Per the germline V gene, CDR1 is PRHDT and CDR2 is FYEKMQ (reference sequence). V was trimmed by 5 bases and J by 6 bases, leaving 19 bases between them. This CDR3 is built from 15 residues. CDR3 loop: CASSQGRDSYQTQYF. As DNA, the CDR3 is TGTGCCAGCAGCCAAGGCCGGGACTCCTACCAGACCCAGTACTTC.

Regarding this clone: The sample contains more than one DNA sequence encoding this CDR3. The rearrangement uses TRBV9 and TRBJ1-5; D might be TRBD1 (5 bases). This CDR3 is 14 amino acids long. Germline CDR1 is SGDLS and CDR2 is YYNGEE. The V gene lost 0 bases and the J gene lost 5 bases, with 9 bases spanning the gap. The CDR3 sequence: CASSVEGLDQPQHF. The DNA of the CDR3 is TGTGCCAGCAGCGTAGAGGGGTTGGATCAGCCCCAGCATTTT.

About this clone itself: One junction end disagrees with the germline gene, perhaps due to a read error. The chain couples TRBV2 to TRBJ1-5, with D perhaps TRBD1 (5 bases). CDR1 is SNHLY, CDR2 FYNNEI, per germline. The CDR3 is 13 residues long. The DNA of the CDR3 is TGTGCGAGCAGCGCGGGGCGGGAGCAGCCCCAGCATTTT. It translates to CASSAGREQPQHF.

A note on this clone: The identical CDR3 is also encoded by other nucleotide sequences in the sample. The chain has TRBV9 and TRBJ1-5; D gene unclear. Trimming pared 0 bases from V and 7 bases from J, leaving 8 bases between. The CDR3 is made up of 13 amino acids. Germline V gives CDR1 SGDLS, CDR2 YYNGEE. Written as DNA, the CDR3 is TGTGCCAGCAGCGTAGGGGATCGGCAGCCCCAGCATTTT. The encoded protein is CASSVGDRQPQHF.

The chain uses TRBV30 and TRBJ2-3; 12 positions match TRBD2. The CDR3 runs 13 residues. Per germline, CDR1 GTSNPN and CDR2 SVGIG (reference sequence). V was pared by 5 bases and J by 3 bases, with 0 bases of the junction left unmatched. The DNA for the CDR3 is TGTGCCTGGGGACTAGCGGGAACAGATACGCAGTATTTT. Translating gives CAWGLAGTDTQYF.

The J gene is TRBJ1-2, the V gene TRBV9; TRBD1 matches at 8 bases. This CDR3 has 16 amino acids. The V gene end was trimmed by 0 bases and the J gene end by 4 bases; junction bases not matched to a gene: 8. CDR1 and CDR2 from the germline V gene are SGDLS and YYNGEE. CDR3 in DNA: TGTGCCAGCAGCGTAGAGGCCCAGGGGGCCGTCTATGGCTACACCTTC. It yields the protein CASSVEAQGAVYGYTF.

This clone was seen only a few times. The CDR3, as DNA: TGTGCCAGTAGTACCCGGACACGGTATCAGCCCCAGCATTTT. It yields the protein CASSTRTRYQPQHF. The genes are TRBV19 and TRBJ1-5; D is possibly TRBD1 (5 bases). Deletions cut 4 bases from V and 5 bases from J, with 12 bases between. CDR3 length equals 14 residues. CDR1 LNHDA and CDR2 SQIVND come from the germline V gene (reference sequence).

This chain links TRBV9 with TRBJ2-7, with TRBD2 matching over 7 bases. V was pared by 0 bases and J by 4 bases, with 13 bases of the junction left unmatched. This CDR3 is 17 amino acids long. CDR1 SGDLS and CDR2 YYNGEE come from the germline V gene. CDR3 sequence (DNA): TGTGCCAGCAGCGTAGGGGGCGTAGGGCTAGCGGTATACGAGCAGTACTTC. The encoded protein is CASSVGGVGLAVYEQYF.

The rearrangement uses TRBV7-2 and TRBJ2-5; perhaps D is TRBD1 or TRBD2 (7 bases each). V dropped 4 bases and J dropped 2 bases, with 26 bases sitting between them. Germline CDR1 SGHTA, CDR2 FQGNSA. The CDR3 consists of 19 residues. The CDR3, as DNA: TGTGCCAGCAGCTCAAGCAGGGGGAGGGCCGACGGGACTCAAGAGACCCAGTACTTC. Translation gives CASSSSRGRADGTQETQYF.

V usage is TRBV18 and J usage is TRBJ1-1; no clear D gene. V was pared by 3 bases and J by 1 base, with 9 bases between. The length of the CDR3 is 14 residues. The germline V gene encodes CDR1 KGHSH and CDR2 LQKENI. The CDR3 DNA reads TGTGCCAGCTCACCGCTAGCGAAGAACACTGAAGCTTTCTTT. This translates into CASSPLAKNTEAFF.

The chain combines TRBV29-1 with TRBJ2-3; weak D call: TRBD2 (6 bases). V gave up 2 bases and J gave up 0 bases, with 12 bases separating them. This CDR3 contains 15 residues. The germline V gene has CDR1 SQVTM and CDR2 ANQGSEA. For the CDR3, the DNA is TGCAGCGTTGAACGGGGCGGGACGAGCACAGATACGCAGTATTTT. It is translated as CSVERGGTSTDTQYF.

In this sample, this clone turned up once. This chain uses TRBV7-8 with TRBJ2-3, with TRBD2 identical over 7 bases. This CDR3 has 15 amino acids. Germline CDR1 SGHVS, CDR2 FQNEAQ. The V and J ends lost 2 bases and 6 bases, in that order; junction bases with no gene match: 8. The DNA for the CDR3 is TGTGCCAGCAGCTTAAGGCTAGCGGTCCGGGATACGCAGTATTTT. Protein: CASSLRLAVRDTQYF.

This clone was found once. The junction departs from the called germline gene at one end, perhaps through a read error. The chain joins TRBV30 to TRBJ2-1; 7 bases match TRBD1. The CDR3 extends over 12 amino acids. The germline V gene encodes CDR1 GTSNPN and CDR2 SVGIG (reference sequence). The DNA of the CDR3 is TGTGCCTGGAGTGTACCTAAAGGACAGGTCATCTTC. The encoded protein is CAWSVPKGQVIF.

J is TRBJ1-4 and V is TRBV7-2; the D is unclear. V was cut by 2 bases and J by 6 bases, with 13 bases left in between. The CDR3 spans 15 residues. Germline values: CDR1 SGHTA, CDR2 FQGNSA. The CDR3 nucleotides read TGTGCCAGCAGCTTAAGGTCAGGACTCCATGAAAAACTGTTTTTT. The encoded protein is CASSLRSGLHEKLFF.

The CDR3 region is CASSPLSDSYEQYF. The DNA for the CDR3 is TGTGCCAGCAGTCCTTTGAGCGACAGCTACGAGCAGTACTTC. The genes are TRBV2 and TRBJ2-7; D perhaps matches TRBD1 (5 bases). V lost 5 bases and J lost 3, with 14 bases in between. This CDR3 region has 14 residues. Germline-derived CDR1 and CDR2 are SNHLY and FYNNEI.